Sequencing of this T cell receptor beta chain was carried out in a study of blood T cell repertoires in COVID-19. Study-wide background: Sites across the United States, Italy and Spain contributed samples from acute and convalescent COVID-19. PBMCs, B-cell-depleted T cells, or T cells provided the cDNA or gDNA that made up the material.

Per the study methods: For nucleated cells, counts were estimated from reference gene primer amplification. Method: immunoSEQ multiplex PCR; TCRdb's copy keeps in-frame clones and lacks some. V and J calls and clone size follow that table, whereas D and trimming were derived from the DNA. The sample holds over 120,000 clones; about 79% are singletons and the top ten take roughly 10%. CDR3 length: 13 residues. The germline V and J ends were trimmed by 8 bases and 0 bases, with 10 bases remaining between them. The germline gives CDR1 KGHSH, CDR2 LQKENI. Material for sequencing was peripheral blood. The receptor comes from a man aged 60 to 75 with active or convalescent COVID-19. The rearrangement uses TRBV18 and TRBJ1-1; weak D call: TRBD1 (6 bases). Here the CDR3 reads CASGDILNTEAFF. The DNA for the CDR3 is TGTGCCAGCGGGGACATCCTGAACACTGAAGCTTTCTTT.